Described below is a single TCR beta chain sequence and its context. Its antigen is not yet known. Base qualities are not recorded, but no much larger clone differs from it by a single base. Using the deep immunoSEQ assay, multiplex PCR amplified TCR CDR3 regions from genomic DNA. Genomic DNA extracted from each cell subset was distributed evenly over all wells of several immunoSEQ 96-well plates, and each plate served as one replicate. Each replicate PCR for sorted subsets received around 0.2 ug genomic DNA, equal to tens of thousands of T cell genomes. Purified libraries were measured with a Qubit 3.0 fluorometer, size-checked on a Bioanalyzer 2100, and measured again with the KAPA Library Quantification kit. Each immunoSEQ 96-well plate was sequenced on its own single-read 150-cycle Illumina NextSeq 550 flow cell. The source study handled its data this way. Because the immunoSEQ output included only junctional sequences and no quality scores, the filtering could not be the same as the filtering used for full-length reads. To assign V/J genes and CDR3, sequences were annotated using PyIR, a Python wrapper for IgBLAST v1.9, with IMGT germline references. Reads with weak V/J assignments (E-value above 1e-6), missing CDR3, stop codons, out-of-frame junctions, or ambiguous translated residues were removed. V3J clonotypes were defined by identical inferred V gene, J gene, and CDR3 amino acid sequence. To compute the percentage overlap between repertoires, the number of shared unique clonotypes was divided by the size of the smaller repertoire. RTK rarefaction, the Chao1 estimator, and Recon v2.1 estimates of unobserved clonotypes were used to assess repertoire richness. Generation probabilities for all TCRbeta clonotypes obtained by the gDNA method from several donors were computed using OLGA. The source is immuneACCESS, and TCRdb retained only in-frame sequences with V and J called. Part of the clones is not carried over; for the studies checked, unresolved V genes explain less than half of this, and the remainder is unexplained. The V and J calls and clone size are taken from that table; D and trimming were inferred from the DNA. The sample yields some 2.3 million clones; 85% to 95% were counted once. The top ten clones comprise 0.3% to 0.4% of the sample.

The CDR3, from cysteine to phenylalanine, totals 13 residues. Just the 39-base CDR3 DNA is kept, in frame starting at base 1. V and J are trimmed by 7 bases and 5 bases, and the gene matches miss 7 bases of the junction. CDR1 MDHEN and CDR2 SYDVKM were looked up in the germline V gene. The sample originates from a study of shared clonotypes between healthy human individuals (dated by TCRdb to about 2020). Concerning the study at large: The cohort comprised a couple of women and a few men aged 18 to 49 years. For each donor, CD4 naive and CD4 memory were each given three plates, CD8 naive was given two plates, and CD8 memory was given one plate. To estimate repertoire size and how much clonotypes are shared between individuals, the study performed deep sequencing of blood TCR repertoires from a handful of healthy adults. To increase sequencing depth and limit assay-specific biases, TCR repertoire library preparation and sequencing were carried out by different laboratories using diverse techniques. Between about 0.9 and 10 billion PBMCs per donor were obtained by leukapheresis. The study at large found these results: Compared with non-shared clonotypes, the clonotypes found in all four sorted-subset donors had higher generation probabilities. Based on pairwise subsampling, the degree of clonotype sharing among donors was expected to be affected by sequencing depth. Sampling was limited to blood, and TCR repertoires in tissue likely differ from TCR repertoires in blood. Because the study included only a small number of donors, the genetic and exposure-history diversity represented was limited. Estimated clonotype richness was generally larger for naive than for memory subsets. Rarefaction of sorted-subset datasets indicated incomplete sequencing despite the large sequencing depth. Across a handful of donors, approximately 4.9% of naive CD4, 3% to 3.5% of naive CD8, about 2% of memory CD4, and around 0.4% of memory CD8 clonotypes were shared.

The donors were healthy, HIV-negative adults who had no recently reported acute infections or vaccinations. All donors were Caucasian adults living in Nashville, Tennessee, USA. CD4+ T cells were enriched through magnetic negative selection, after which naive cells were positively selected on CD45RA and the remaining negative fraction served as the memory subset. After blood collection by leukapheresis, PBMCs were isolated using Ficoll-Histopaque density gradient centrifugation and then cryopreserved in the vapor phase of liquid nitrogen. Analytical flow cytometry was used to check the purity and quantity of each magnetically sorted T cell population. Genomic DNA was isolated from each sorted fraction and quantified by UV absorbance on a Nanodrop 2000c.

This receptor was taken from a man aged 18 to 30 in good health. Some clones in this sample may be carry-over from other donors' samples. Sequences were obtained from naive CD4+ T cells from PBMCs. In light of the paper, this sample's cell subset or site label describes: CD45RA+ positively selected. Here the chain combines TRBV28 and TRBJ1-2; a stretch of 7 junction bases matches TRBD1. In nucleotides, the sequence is TGTGCCAGCATGGTATTACAGGGGTATGGCTACACCTTC. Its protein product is CASMVLQGYGYTF.